The T cell receptor beta chain described here comes from a study of OX40 agonist ivuxolimab in advanced cancers. Overall study: Age averaged around 59 years (range roughly 20 to 90), and just over 80% were male.

Study results and caveats: At 0.1 to 3.0 mg/kg and by week 6, clonal expansion occurred in CD4+ and CD8+ blood T cells.

Anyone with autoimmune disease history or systemic immunosuppression was excluded. Trimming shortened V by 2 bases and J by 2 bases, and 12 bases separated the two germline ends. CDR3 length equals 15 residues. In germline, CDR1 is SGHTA, CDR2 FQGTGA. TCRdb's copy holds only in-frame clones and misses some; the assay was immunoSEQ multiplex PCR. The repertoire holds nearly 60,000 clones, approximately 75% seen once, with 0.7% to 0.8% in the top ten. About this clone: Its antigen is currently unknown.

This chain connects TRBV7-3 to TRBJ2-5; D is perhaps TRBD2 (6 bases). The material was CD4+ or CD8+ T cells sorted from blood, obtained in a trial of the OX40 agonist ivuxolimab. This sequence was found in an adult with an advanced solid tumor such as melanoma, head and neck, liver or kidney cancer. The CDR3: CASSLGGTGQETQYF. The DNA for the CDR3 is TGTGCCAGCAGCTTAGGTGGGACTGGACAAGAGACCCAGTACTTC.